This entry concerns a single T cell receptor beta chain. Its specificity is unknown. This entry is derived from a study of T cell responses to AZD1222 COVID-19 vaccine. Study-wide findings and caveats: It was only a handful of AZD1222 recipients who were seropositive at baseline. Within unmutated variant regions lay the reported targets of nearly half of spike-specific TCRs.

Sequencing used immunoSEQ multiplex PCR; TCRdb keeps in-frame clones, though not all of them. The sample shows under 150,000 clones, 85% to 90% of them seen only once. This CDR3 comprises 14 residues. The J segment lost 4 bases and the V segment lost 4 bases, leaving 4 bases of the junction unmatched. CDR1 is SNHLY, CDR2 FYNNEI, per germline. The V and J genes are TRBV2 and TRBJ2-5; TRBD2 aligns across 9 bases. Material: peripheral blood, obtained 28 days after the second AZD1222 dose. This sequence originates from an adult who received the AZD1222 COVID-19 vaccine. CDR3 sequence: CASSGWTSAETQYF. CDR3 in DNA: TGTGCCAGCAGTGGTTGGACTAGCGCAGAGACCCAGTACTTC.